The 6 T cell receptor beta chains in this list originate from one sample, sequenced in a study of pediatric ulcerative colitis. Using immunoSEQ multiplex PCR, the repertoire was profiled, and TCRdb retains in-frame clones only, with some absent. The sample includes approximately 38,000 clones, roughly 82% of them seen just once. One to two pinch biopsies were taken from the rectum during colonoscopy. Material for sequencing was gut tissue. Source of these receptors: a boy aged 10-17 years with severe ulcerative colitis.

The chain carries TRBV5-1 and TRBJ1-5; 7 bases line up with TRBD1. Germline values: CDR1 SGHRS, CDR2 YFSETQ. V was clipped by 3 bases and J by 0 bases; unmatched bases: 15. The CDR3 extends over 19 amino acids. The CDR3 DNA follows: TGCGCCAGCAGCTCCAGGGGGAGGACAGCCTATACTAGCAATCAGCCCCAGCATTTT. Translating it yields CASSSRGRTAYTSNQPQHF.

This chain uses TRBV30 with TRBJ2-7; no clear D gene. CDR1 is GTSNPN and CDR2 is SVGIG in the germline V gene (reference sequence). The CDR3 contains 12 residues. V dropped 2 bases and J dropped 0 bases, with 5 bases sitting between them. The CDR3 spells CAWSSTSYEQYF. As DNA, the CDR3 is TGTGCCTGGAGTTCCACCTCCTACGAGCAGTACTTC.

Here the CDR3 reads CASSQQGYSGYTF. The CDR3, as DNA: TGTGCCAGCAGTCAACAGGGGTATAGTGGCTACACCTTC. This chain links TRBV6-5 with TRBJ1-2, with 7 bases that match TRBD1. The CDR3 extends over 13 amino acids. CDR1 and CDR2 from the germline V gene are MNHEY and SVGAGI. V shed 5 bases and J 7 bases; nucleotides not matched to a gene: 7.

This clone has a handful of counts. CDR3: CASKIGQGNEKLFF. The CDR3 DNA follows: TGTGCCAGTAAAATCGGACAGGGTAATGAAAAACTGTTTTTT. The chain couples TRBV19 to TRBJ1-4; 8 bases fit TRBD1. Trimming at V came to 7 bases and at J to 4 bases, leaving 5 bases not matched to a gene. The CDR3 extends over 14 amino acids. Germline V gives CDR1 LNHDA, CDR2 SQIVND (reference sequence). Full variable domain (missing parts from reference TRBV19 and TRBJ1-4): DGGITQSPKYLFRKEGQNVTLSCEQNLNHDAMYWYRQDPGQGLRLIYYSQIVNDFQKGDIAEGYSVSREKKESFPLTVTSAQKNPTAFYLCASKIGQGNEKLFFGSGTQLSVL.

The rearrangement uses TRBV7-2 and TRBJ2-1; 11 bases are shared with TRBD2. Unmatched junction bases numbered 13, after V lost 5 bases and J lost 10 bases. Germline V gives CDR1 SGHTA, CDR2 FQGNSA. The CDR3 contains 16 residues. CDR3 sequence (DNA): TGTGCCAGCAGCCCCCAGGGACTAGCGGTGGTGGGGGAGCAGTTCTTC. It specifies CASSPQGLAVVGEQFF.

CDR3 DNA sequence: TGTGCCAGCTCACCACCATCGTTGACAGGGGAGCTGTTTTTT. The encoded protein is CASSPPSLTGELFF. J is TRBJ2-2 and V is TRBV18; D call uncertain. The length of the CDR3 is 14 residues. The V and J ends lost 0 bases and 8 bases respectively, with 10 bases between them. Germline values: CDR1 KGHSH, CDR2 LQKENI. The full variable domain, rest sourced from reference TRBV18 and TRBJ2-2, is NAGVMQNPRHLVRRRGQEARLRCSPMKGHSHVYWYRQLPEEGLKFMVYLQKENIIDESGMPKERFSAEFPKEGPSILRIQQVVRGDSAAYFCASSPPSLTGELFFGEGSRLTVL.